This T cell receptor beta chain appears in the sequencing data of a study of human T cells and chemical hapten exposure. The sample's time point: patch test 2, 6 weeks after DPC sensitization. Stated treatment: therapeutic diphenylcyclopropenone sensitization with weekly scalp DPC. The germline gives CDR1 SEHNR, CDR2 FQNEAQ (reference sequence). This CDR3 is 15 amino acids long. V was clipped by 5 bases and J by 0 bases, with 12 bases between them. TCRdb re-called the RACE reads through MiXCR, storing one row per CDR3 protein. The table shows some 80,000 distinct CDR3 sequences, with roughly 11% occurring only once.

This TCR derives from a man aged 18 to 29 with alopecia areata. Some clones in this sample may be carry-over from other donors' samples. The sequences come from whole blood, collected in connection with sensitization to the hapten diphenylcyclopropenone (DPC). The chain links TRBV7-9 to TRBJ2-3, with D unclear. The CDR3 spells CASSHRRESTDTQYF. DNA for the CDR3: TGTGCCAGCAGCCACCGTAGGGAAAGCACAGATACGCAGTATTTT.